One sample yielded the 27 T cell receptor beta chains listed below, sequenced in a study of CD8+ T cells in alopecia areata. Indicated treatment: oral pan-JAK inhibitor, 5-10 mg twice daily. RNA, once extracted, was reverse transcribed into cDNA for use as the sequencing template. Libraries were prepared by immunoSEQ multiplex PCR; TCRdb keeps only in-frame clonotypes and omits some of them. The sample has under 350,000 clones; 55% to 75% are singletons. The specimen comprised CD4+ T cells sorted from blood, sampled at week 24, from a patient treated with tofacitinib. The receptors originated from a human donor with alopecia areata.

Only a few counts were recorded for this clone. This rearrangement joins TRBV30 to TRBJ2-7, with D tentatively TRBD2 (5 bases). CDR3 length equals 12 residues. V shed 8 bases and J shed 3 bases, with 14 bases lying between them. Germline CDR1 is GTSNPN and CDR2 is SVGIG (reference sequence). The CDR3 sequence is CALDSGLYEQYF. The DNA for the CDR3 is TGTGCCCTGGACTCCGGTCTCTACGAGCAGTACTTC.

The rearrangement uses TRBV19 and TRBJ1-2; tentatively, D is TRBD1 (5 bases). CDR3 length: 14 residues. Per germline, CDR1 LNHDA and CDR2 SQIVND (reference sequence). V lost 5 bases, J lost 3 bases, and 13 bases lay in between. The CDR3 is CASSPGGADYGYTF. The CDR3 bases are TGTGCCAGTAGTCCGGGCGGGGCGGACTATGGCTACACCTTC. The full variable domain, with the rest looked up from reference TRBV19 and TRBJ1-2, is DGGITQSPKYLFRKEGQNVTLSCEQNLNHDAMYWYRQDPGQGLRLIYYSQIVNDFQKGDIAEGYSVSREKKESFPLTVTSAQKNPTAFYLCASSPGGADYGYTFGSGTRLTVV.

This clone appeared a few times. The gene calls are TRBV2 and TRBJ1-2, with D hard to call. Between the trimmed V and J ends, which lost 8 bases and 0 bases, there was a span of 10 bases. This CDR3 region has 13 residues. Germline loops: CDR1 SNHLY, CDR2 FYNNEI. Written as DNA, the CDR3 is TGTGCCAGCTGTCCGGGAACTAACTATGGCTACACCTTC. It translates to CASCPGTNYGYTF.

The CDR3 DNA sequence: TGTGCCAGCAGCTCCCAAGCGGACGGCACAGATACGCAGTATTTT. This translates into CASSSQADGTDTQYF. The genes are TRBV7-2 and TRBJ2-3, with D possibly being TRBD2 (5 bases). The CDR3 sequence is 15 residues long. V gave up 4 bases and J gave up 1 base, with 12 bases separating them. The germline V gene has CDR1 SGHTA and CDR2 FQGNSA.

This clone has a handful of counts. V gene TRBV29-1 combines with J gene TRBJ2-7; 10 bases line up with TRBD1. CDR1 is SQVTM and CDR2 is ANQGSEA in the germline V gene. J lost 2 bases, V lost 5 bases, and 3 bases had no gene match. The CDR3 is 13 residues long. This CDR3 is CSVRDRGPYEQYF. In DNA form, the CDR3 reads TGCAGCGTTCGGGACAGGGGACCCTACGAGCAGTACTTC.

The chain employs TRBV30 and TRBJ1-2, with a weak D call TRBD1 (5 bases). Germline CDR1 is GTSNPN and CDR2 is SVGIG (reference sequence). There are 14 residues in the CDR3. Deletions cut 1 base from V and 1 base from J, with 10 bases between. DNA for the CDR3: TGTGCCTGGAGTGCAATAGACAGTAACTATGGCTACACCTTC. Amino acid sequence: CAWSAIDSNYGYTF.

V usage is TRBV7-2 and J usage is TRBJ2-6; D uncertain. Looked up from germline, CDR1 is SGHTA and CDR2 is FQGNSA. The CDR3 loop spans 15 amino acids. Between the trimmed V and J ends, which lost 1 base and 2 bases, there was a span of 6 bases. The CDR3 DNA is TGTGCCAGCAGCTTAGGGAATGCTGGGGCCAACGTCCTGACTTTC. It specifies CASSLGNAGANVLTF. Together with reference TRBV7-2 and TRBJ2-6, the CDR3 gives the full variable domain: GAGVSQSPSNKVTEKGKDVELRCDPISGHTALYWYRQSLGQGLEFLIYFQGNSAPDKSGLPSDRFSAERTGGSVSTLTIQRTQQEDSAVYLCASSLGNAGANVLTFGAGSRLTVL.

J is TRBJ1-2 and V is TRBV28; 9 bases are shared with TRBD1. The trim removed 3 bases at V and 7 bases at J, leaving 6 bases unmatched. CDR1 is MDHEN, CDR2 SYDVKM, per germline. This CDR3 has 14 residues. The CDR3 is CASSFLGTGIGYTF. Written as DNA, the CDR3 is TGTGCCAGCAGTTTTTTAGGGACAGGGATTGGCTACACCTTC.

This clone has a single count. CDR3 DNA: TGTGCCAGCAGCCAACTTCCGGGACACCCCCTCTCACCCCTCCACTTT. Its translation is CASSQLPGHPLSPLHF. The V call is TRBV4-2, the J call TRBJ1-6; a possible D gene is TRBD1 (6 bases). CDR1 is LGHNA, CDR2 YNFKEQ, per germline. V lost 2 bases and J 10 bases, leaving 18 bases between the germline ends. There are 16 residues in the CDR3.

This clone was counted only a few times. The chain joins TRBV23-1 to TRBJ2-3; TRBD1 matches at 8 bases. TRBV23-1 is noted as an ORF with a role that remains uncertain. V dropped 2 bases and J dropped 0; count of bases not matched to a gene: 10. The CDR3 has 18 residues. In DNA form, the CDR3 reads TGCGCCAGCAGTCAAATTAACAGGGGGAGAAGGAGCACAGATACGCAGTATTTT. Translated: CASSQINRGRRSTDTQYF.

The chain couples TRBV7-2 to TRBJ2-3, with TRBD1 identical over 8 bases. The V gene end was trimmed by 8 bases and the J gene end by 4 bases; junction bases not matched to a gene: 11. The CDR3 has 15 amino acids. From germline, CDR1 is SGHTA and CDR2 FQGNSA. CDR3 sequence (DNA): TGTGCCAGCGGAAAATTGACAGGGGAGGCAGATACGCAGTATTTT. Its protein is CASGKLTGEADTQYF.

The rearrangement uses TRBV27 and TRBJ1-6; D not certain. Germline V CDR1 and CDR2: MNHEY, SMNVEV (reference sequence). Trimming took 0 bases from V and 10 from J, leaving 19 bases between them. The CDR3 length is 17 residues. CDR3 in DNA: TGTGCCAGCAGTTTATCCCACCCGGTTTACAGAGGGTCACCCCTCCACTTT. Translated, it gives CASSLSHPVYRGSPLHF.

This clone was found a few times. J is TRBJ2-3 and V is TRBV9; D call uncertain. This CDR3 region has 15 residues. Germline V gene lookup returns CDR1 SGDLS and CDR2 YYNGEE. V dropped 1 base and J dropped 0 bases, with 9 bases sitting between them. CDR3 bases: TGTGCCAGCAGCGTACAAGCGACTAGCACAGATACGCAGTATTTT. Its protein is CASSVQATSTDTQYF.

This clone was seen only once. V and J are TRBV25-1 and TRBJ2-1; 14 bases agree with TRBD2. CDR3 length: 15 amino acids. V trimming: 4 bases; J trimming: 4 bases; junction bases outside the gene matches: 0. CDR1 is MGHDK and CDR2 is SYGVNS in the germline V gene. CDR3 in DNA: TGTGCCAGCAGTGGACTAGCGGGGGGGTACAATGAGCAGTTCTTC. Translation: CASSGLAGGYNEQFF.

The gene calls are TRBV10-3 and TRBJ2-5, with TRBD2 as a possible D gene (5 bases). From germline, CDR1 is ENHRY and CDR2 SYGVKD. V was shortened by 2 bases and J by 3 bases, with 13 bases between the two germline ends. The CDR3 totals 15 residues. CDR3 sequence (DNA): TGTGCCATCAGTGAGAATAGCGCGAGGGAAGAGACCCAGTACTTC. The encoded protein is CAISENSAREETQYF.

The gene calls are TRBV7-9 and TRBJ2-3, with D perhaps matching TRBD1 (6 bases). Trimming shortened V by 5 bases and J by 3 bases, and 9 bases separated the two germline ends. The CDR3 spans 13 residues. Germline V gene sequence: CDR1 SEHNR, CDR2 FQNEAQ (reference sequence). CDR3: CASSPQGTDTQYF. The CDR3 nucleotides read TGTGCCAGCAGCCCGCAGGGGACAGATACGCAGTATTTT.

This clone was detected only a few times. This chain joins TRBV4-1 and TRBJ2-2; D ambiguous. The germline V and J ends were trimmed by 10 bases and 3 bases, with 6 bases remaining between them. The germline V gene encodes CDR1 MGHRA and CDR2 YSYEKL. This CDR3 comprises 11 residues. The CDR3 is CATQHTGELFF. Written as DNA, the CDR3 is TGCGCCACCCAGCACACCGGGGAGCTGTTTTTT.

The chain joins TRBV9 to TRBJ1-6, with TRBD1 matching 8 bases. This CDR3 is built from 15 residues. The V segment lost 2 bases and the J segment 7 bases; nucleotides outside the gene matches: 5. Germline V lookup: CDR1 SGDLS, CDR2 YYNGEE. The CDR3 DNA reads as TGTGCCAGCAGCGTTGGAAGGGACAGGAATTCACCCCTCCACTTT. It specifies CASSVGRDRNSPLHF.

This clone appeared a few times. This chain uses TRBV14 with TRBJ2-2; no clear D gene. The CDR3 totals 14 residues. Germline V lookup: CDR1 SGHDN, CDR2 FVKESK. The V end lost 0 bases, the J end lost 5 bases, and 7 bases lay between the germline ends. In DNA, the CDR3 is TGTGCCAGCAGCCAAGAGACCTTAACCGGGGAGCTGTTTTTT. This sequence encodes CASSQETLTGELFF.

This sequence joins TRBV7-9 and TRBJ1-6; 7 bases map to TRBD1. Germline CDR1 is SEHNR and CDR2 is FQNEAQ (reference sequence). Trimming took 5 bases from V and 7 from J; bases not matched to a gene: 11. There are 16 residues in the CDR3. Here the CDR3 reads CASSTQSGQPNSPLHF. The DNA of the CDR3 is TGTGCCAGCAGCACACAGTCGGGACAGCCGAATTCACCCCTCCACTTT.

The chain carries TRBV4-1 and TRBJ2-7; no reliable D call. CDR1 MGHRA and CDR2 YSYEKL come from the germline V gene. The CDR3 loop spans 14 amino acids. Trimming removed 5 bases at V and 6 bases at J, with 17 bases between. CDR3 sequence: CASSIRPLPGEQYF. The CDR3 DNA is TGCGCCAGCAGCATCCGACCTCTACCCGGCGAGCAGTACTTC.

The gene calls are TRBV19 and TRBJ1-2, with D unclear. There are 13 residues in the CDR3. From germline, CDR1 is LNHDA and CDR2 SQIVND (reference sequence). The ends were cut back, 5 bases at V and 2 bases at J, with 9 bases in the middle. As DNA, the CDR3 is TGTGCCAGTAGTGGGAGGGTGAACTATGGCTACACCTTC. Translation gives CASSGRVNYGYTF.

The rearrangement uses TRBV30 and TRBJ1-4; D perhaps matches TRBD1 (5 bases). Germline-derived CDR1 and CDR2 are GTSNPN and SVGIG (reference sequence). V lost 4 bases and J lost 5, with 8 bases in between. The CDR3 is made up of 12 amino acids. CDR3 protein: CAWTGINEKLFF. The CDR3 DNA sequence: TGTGCCTGGACAGGGATCAATGAAAAACTGTTTTTT.

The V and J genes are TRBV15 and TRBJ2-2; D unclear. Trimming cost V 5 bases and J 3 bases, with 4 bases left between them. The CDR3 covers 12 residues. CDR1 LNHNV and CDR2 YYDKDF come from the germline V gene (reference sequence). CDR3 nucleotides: TGTGCCACCAGCTCTCACACCGGGGAGCTGTTTTTT. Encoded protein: CATSSHTGELFF.

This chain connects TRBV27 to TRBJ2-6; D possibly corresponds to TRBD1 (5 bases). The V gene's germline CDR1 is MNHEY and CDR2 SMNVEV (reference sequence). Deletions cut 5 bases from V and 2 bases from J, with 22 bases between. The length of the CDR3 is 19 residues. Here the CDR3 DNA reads TGTGCCAGCAGTCCCCAATCACCGGACACGATCGCTGGGGCCAACGTCCTGACTTTC. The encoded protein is CASSPQSPDTIAGANVLTF.

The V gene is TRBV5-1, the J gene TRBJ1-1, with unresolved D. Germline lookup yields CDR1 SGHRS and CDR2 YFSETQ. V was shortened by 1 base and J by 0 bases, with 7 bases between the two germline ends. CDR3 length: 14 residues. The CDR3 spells CASSLRTVNTEAFF. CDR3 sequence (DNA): TGCGCCAGCAGCTTGCGGACGGTGAACACTGAAGCTTTCTTT. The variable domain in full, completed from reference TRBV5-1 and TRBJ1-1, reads KAGVTQTPRYLIKTRGQQVTLSCSPISGHRSVSWYQQTPGQGLQFLFEYFSETQRNKGNFPGRFSGRQFSNSRSEMNVSTLELGDSALYLCASSLRTVNTEAFFGQGTRLTVV.

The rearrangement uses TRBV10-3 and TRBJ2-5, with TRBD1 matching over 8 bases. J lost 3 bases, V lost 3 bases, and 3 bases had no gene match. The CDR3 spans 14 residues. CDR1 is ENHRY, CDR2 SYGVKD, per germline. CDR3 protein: CAISDDRGKETQYF. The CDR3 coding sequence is TGTGCCATCAGTGATGACAGGGGTAAAGAGACCCAGTACTTC.